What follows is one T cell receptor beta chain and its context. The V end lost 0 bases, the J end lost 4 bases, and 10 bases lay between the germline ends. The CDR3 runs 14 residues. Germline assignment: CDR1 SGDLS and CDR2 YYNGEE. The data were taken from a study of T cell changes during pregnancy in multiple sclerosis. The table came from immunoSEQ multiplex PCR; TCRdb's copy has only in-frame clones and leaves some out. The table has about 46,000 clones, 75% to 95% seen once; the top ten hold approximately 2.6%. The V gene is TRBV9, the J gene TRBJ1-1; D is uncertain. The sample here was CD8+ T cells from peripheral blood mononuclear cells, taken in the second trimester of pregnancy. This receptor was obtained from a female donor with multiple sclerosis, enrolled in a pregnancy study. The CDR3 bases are TGTGCCAGCAGCGTAGGGTCTGGAGGCACTGAAGCTTTCTTT. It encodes CASSVGSGGTEAFF.